The 21 T cell receptor beta chains reported below all come from one sample, sequenced in a study of blood T cell repertoires in COVID-19. Some clones are missing from TCRdb's copy, which holds only in-frame ones; the method was immunoSEQ multiplex PCR. Among tens of thousands of clones listed, roughly 85% were seen once. Material for sequencing was peripheral blood. These receptor sequences come from a human donor in a cohort sampled during active or convalescent COVID-19.

The chain is built from TRBV5-5 and TRBJ2-7; 9 bases are shared with TRBD2. This CDR3 region has 16 residues. Germline V CDR1 and CDR2: SGHKS, YYEKEE (reference sequence). After removal of 0 bases from V and 0 bases from J, the junction contained 4 bases not matched to a gene. CDR3 in amino acids: CASSLARGGASYEQYF. For the CDR3, the DNA is TGTGCCAGCAGCTTGGCCCGCGGGGGGGCCTCCTACGAGCAGTACTTC.

The CDR3 reads CASRGAGGPYEQYF. Written as DNA, the CDR3 is TGTGCCAGCAGGGGAGCGGGGGGGCCTTACGAGCAGTACTTC. V gene TRBV11-3 combines with J gene TRBJ2-7; 10 nucleotides agree with TRBD2. Per the germline V gene, CDR1 is SGHNT and CDR2 is YENEEA. The CDR3 totals 14 residues. Trimming took 6 bases from V and 4 from J; bases not matched to a gene: 6.

V is TRBV6-1 and J is TRBJ1-2; 9 bases align to TRBD1. Germline CDR1 reads MNHNS; CDR2 reads SASEGT. The CDR3 extends over 18 amino acids. Trimming took 0 bases from V and 4 from J; bases not matched to a gene: 12. The chain's CDR3 is CASSEARNRDRGGYGYTF. DNA of the CDR3: TGTGCCAGCAGTGAAGCGCGAAACCGAGACAGGGGGGGCTATGGCTACACCTTC.

This clone appeared a single time. The V call is TRBV30, the J call TRBJ2-5, with TRBD2 matching over 10 bases. The germline V gene encodes CDR1 GTSNPN and CDR2 SVGIG (reference sequence). There are 16 residues in the CDR3. Losses at the gene ends were 1 base for V and 0 bases for J; bases not matched to a gene: 5. CDR3 sequence: CAWSGKAGGNQETQYF. In DNA form, the CDR3 reads TGTGCCTGGAGTGGAAAAGCGGGGGGGAACCAAGAGACCCAGTACTTC.

This clone was found once. V gene TRBV3-1 (or the pseudogene TRBV3-2) combines with J gene TRBJ2-3; D perhaps matches TRBD1 (6 bases). The germline gives CDR1 LGHDT, CDR2 YNNKEL (reference sequence). The V gene lost 4 bases and the J gene lost 2 bases, with 10 bases spanning the gap. The CDR3 runs 14 residues. CDR3 sequence: CASSRTGTTDTQYF. The CDR3 region has the DNA TGTGCCAGCAGCCGAACAGGGACCACAGATACGCAGTATTTT.

This clone appeared once. The CDR3 is CASSPGGPSKNIQYF. The CDR3 coding sequence is TGTGCCAGCAGCCCAGGGGGGCCGTCCAAAAACATTCAGTACTTC. The V and J genes are TRBV7-2 and TRBJ2-4; D is perhaps TRBD1 (7 bases). V was clipped by 5 bases and J by 2 bases, with 13 bases between them. This CDR3 has 15 residues. Germline assignment: CDR1 SGHTA and CDR2 FQGNSA.

The chain couples TRBV5-1 to TRBJ2-1, with D perhaps matching TRBD2 (6 bases). Between the trimmed V and J ends, which lost 5 bases and 8 bases, there was a span of 20 bases. Germline V lookup: CDR1 SGHRS, CDR2 YFSETQ. CDR3 length: 15 amino acids. The CDR3 reads CASSFGGISADEQFF. The CDR3 nucleotides read TGCGCCAGCAGTTTTGGGGGGATCAGCGCCGATGAGCAGTTCTTC.

CDR3 sequence (DNA): TGTGCCAGCAGCTCAGAGGACAGGGGGTATGGAAACACCATATATTTT. Protein: CASSSEDRGYGNTIYF. The chain links TRBV11-2 to TRBJ1-3, with 10 bases aligning to TRBD1. With 4 bases clipped from V and 3 bases from J, the junction kept 6 bases outside the gene matches. Germline CDR1 and CDR2: SGHAT and FQNNGV. The CDR3 is 16 amino acids. The full variable domain, its missing parts supplied by reference TRBV11-2 and TRBJ1-3, is EAGVAQSPRYKIIEKRQSVAFWCNPISGHATLYWYQQILGQGPKLLIQFQNNGVVDDSQLPKDRFSAERLKGVDSTLKIQPAKLEDSAVYLCASSSEDRGYGNTIYFGEGSWLTVV.

The V call is TRBV30, the J call TRBJ1-6, with D perhaps TRBD1 (5 bases). Germline V gene lookup returns CDR1 GTSNPN and CDR2 SVGIG (reference sequence). Trimming took 3 bases from V and 10 from J, leaving 13 bases between them. The CDR3 covers 13 residues. CDR3 coding DNA: TGTGCCTGGAGGGGGGAGGGGCGCTCACCCCTCCACTTT. The encoded protein is CAWRGEGRSPLHF.

This clone has just one count. The chain combines TRBV4-3 with TRBJ1-3; no reliable D call. Deletions cut 10 bases from V and 4 bases from J, with 14 bases between. Germline V gives CDR1 LGHNA, CDR2 YSLEER. CDR3 size: 13 residues. As DNA, the CDR3 is TGCGCCACCACCGAGAGACTGGGAAACACCATATATTTT. Residues: CATTERLGNTIYF.

The chain is built from TRBV11-2 and TRBJ1-5; D might be TRBD1 (5 bases). Germline V gene lookup returns CDR1 SGHAT and CDR2 FQNNGV. The V end was cut by 5 bases, the J end by 4 bases, with 9 bases between. The CDR3 covers 13 residues. CDR3 sequence reads: CASSKGRNQPQHF. In DNA form, the CDR3 reads TGTGCCAGCAGCAAGGGGAGGAATCAGCCCCAGCATTTT.

This clone showed up just once. This chain links TRBV4-3 with TRBJ1-4, with D uncertain. The CDR3 has 16 amino acids. Germline V gene data show CDR1 as LGHNA and CDR2 as YSLEER. V was pared by 3 bases and J by 0 bases, with 11 bases between. The CDR3 region is CASSHRGSATNEKLFF. Written as DNA, the CDR3 is TGCGCCAGCAGCCACAGAGGGAGTGCAACTAATGAAAAACTGTTTTTT.

This chain links TRBV6-2 or TRBV6-3 with TRBJ1-2, with D unresolved. The germline V gene has CDR1 MNHEY and CDR2 SVGEGT. The length of the CDR3 is 15 residues. Trimming stripped 1 base from V and 6 bases from J, with 15 bases between. The CDR3 nucleotides read TGTGCCAGCAGTTACTATCATCCGGGTACCCATGGCTACACCTTC. Protein: CASSYYHPGTHGYTF.

The rearrangement links TRBV29-1 to TRBJ1-3; D is ambiguous. The CDR3 runs 14 residues. V shed 5 bases and J shed 3 bases, with 14 bases lying between them. Germline V gives CDR1 SQVTM, CDR2 ANQGSEA. The CDR3 region has the DNA TGCAGCGTTAAGTCTCCTAGAATTGGAAACACCATATATTTT. Translated, it gives CSVKSPRIGNTIYF. Based on the CDR3 plus reference TRBV29-1 and TRBJ1-3, the full variable domain is SAVISQKPSRDICQRGTSLTIQCQVDSQVTMMFWYRQQPGQSLTLIATANQGSEATYESGFVIDKFPISRPNLTFSTLTVSNMSPEDSSIYLCSVKSPRIGNTIYFGEGSWLTVV.

This chain joins TRBV19 and TRBJ2-3, with 10 bases lining up with TRBD2. Germline V gene sequence: CDR1 LNHDA, CDR2 SQIVND (reference sequence). This CDR3 is built from 16 residues. After removal of 6 bases from V and 2 bases from J, the junction contained 8 bases not matched to a gene. Written as DNA, the CDR3 is TGTGCCAGTAGCCCTCTAGCGGGGGAACTCACAGATACGCAGTATTTT. It translates to CASSPLAGELTDTQYF.

To note about this clone: This same CDR3 is encoded by further DNA sequences in the sample. The rearrangement links TRBV11-2 to TRBJ1-2, with 7 bases aligning to TRBD1. J gave up 5 bases and V 0 bases, and 3 bases lay outside the gene matches. CDR1 is SGHAT and CDR2 is FQNNGV in the germline V gene. The CDR3 contains 14 residues. The CDR3 DNA sequence: TGTGCCAGCAGCTTAGATAGCAGGGGGTATGGCTACACCTTC. It is translated as CASSLDSRGYGYTF.

The gene calls are TRBV6-5 and TRBJ1-2, with TRBD1 matching over 9 bases. This CDR3 contains 13 residues. V shed 6 bases, J shed 6 bases, and the junction held 5 bases outside the gene matches. The V gene's germline CDR1 is MNHEY and CDR2 SVGAGI. In nucleotides, the CDR3 is TGTGCCAGCAGCCTAACAGGGGGCCATGGCTACACCTTC. It encodes CASSLTGGHGYTF.

The V call is TRBV7-9, the J call TRBJ2-5; 9 bases align to TRBD2. CDR1 SEHNR and CDR2 FQNEAQ come from the germline V gene (reference sequence). With 4 bases clipped from V and 5 bases from J, the junction kept 14 bases outside the gene matches. This CDR3 spans 17 amino acids. The CDR3 sequence is CASSSTAGLAARETQYF. CDR3 nucleotides: TGTGCCAGCAGCTCGACAGCGGGACTAGCAGCCCGGGAGACCCAGTACTTC.

The chain employs TRBV9 and TRBJ2-7; D is possibly TRBD2 (7 bases). The CDR3 runs to 16 residues. The V gene lost 4 bases and the J gene lost 1 base, with 18 bases spanning the gap. CDR1 and CDR2 (germline): SGDLS, YYNGEE. CDR3 sequence reads: CASSRGAGGPSYEQYF. DNA for the CDR3: TGTGCCAGCAGCCGGGGGGCCGGGGGACCGTCCTACGAGCAGTACTTC.

This rearrangement joins TRBV6-5 to TRBJ2-2; TRBD1 agrees at 7 bases. J gave up 1 base and V 10 bases, and 6 bases lay outside the gene matches. CDR3 length equals 14 residues. The germline CDR1 and CDR2 sequences are MNHEY and SVGAGI. CDR3 in amino acids: CAIEGQMNTGELFF. The CDR3 bases are TGTGCCATCGAGGGACAGATGAACACCGGGGAGCTGTTTTTT.

This clone was observed a few times. The chain recombines TRBV19 with TRBJ1-1; D remains unclear. This CDR3 has 12 residues. Trimming removed 5 bases at V and 6 bases at J, with 10 bases between. The germline V gene encodes CDR1 LNHDA and CDR2 SQIVND (reference sequence). The CDR3 coding sequence is TGTGCCAGTAGTGGGCCTGGCCCTGAAGCTTTCTTT. It is translated as CASSGPGPEAFF.